One sample yielded the 18 T cell receptor beta chains listed below, sequenced in a study of T-cell reconstitution after alpha-beta-depleted transplantation in children. Using unique molecular identifiers, the investigators prepared the TCRbeta library. TCRdb re-called the PCR reads with MiXCR, one entry per CDR3 protein. The data show fewer than 350,000 distinct CDR3 sequences, approximately 10% seen once. The input for sequencing was peripheral blood, taken 180 days after TCRalphabeta/CD19-depleted stem cell transplant. The receptors derive from a male patient between 2 and 15 years old who had a stem cell transplant for chronic granulomatous disease, so the T cells may come from the graft donor.

This clonotype came up many times. The CDR3 DNA is TGCAGCGTTGTTAAGATAGCCTACAATGAGCAGTTCTTC. Protein sequence: CSVVKIAYNEQFF. The chain joins TRBV29-1 to TRBJ2-1; unclear D gene. Germline lookup yields CDR1 SQVTM and CDR2 ANQGSEA. The CDR3 consists of 13 residues. Trimming took off 4 bases at V and 2 bases at J, with 9 bases between the two ends.

This clonotype occurred many times. The chain combines TRBV29-1 with TRBJ1-1; D is unclear. CDR1 and CDR2 (germline): SQVTM, ANQGSEA. Trimming removed 5 bases at V and 3 bases at J, with 7 bases between. CDR3 length: 11 amino acids. CDR3 coding DNA: TGCAGCGTTTGGAAAGACACTGAAGCTTTCTTT. Translation gives CSVWKDTEAFF.

Ten or more counts support this clonotype. The rearrangement links TRBV27 to TRBJ2-7; D gene ambiguous. V lost 5 bases and J lost 4, with 12 bases in between. The CDR3 sequence is 13 residues long. CDR1 is MNHEY and CDR2 is SMNVEV in the germline V gene (reference sequence). The CDR3 coding sequence is TGTGCCAGCAGTCCGACGTTAGGGTACGAGCAGTACTTC. As protein: CASSPTLGYEQYF.

This clonotype came up many times. The chain couples TRBV5-1 to TRBJ2-2, with 9 bases lining up with TRBD2. J was trimmed by 7 bases and V by 4 bases; bases with no gene match: 17. Looked up from germline, CDR1 is SGHRS and CDR2 is YFSETQ. This CDR3 is built from 18 residues. CDR3 residues: CASSPLGPAGGSGGELFF. For the CDR3, the DNA is TGCGCCAGCAGCCCTCTCGGGCCAGCGGGAGGTAGCGGCGGGGAGCTGTTTTTT.

The chain recombines TRBV6-1 with TRBJ2-1; D is perhaps TRBD1 (5 bases). This CDR3 has 15 residues. V gave up 8 bases and J gave up 7 bases, with 21 bases separating them. Looked up from germline, CDR1 is MNHNS and CDR2 is SASEGT. CDR3 coding DNA: TGTGCCAGCGCGGTAGGGGTCCACCCGTTTAATGAGCAGTTCTTC. Protein: CASAVGVHPFNEQFF.

This clonotype has ten or more counts. J is TRBJ2-7 and V is TRBV7-6; 9 bases map to TRBD1. CDR3 length: 15 amino acids. V trimming: 5 bases; J trimming: 5 bases; junction bases outside the gene matches: 10. Germline V gives CDR1 SGHVS, CDR2 FNYEAQ. The CDR3 loop reads CASSPKRDRVHEQYF. The CDR3 region has the DNA TGTGCCAGCAGCCCCAAACGGGACAGGGTCCACGAGCAGTACTTC.

Ten or more counts support this clonotype. This chain joins TRBV7-8 and TRBJ2-2; weak D call: TRBD2 (7 bases). The CDR3 sequence is 18 residues long. With 3 bases removed from V and 5 bases from J, the gap between germline ends came to 22 bases. Germline-derived CDR1 and CDR2 are SGHVS and FQNEAQ. The CDR3 nucleotides read TGTGCCAGCAGCTTGGGGGGGCATCTGACTAGACCTACCGGGGAGCTGTTTTTT. It specifies CASSLGGHLTRPTGELFF.

This clonotype has at least ten counts. J is TRBJ2-1 and V is TRBV19; no reliable D call. The CDR3 is 15 amino acids. Germline assignment: CDR1 LNHDA and CDR2 SQIVND (reference sequence). V lost 3 bases and J 0 bases, leaving 9 bases between the germline ends. In DNA form, the CDR3 reads TGTGCCAGTAGTATTGGACCGAGCTCCTACAATGAGCAGTTCTTC. It encodes CASSIGPSSYNEQFF. Together with reference TRBV19 and TRBJ2-1, the CDR3 gives the full variable domain: DGGITQSPKYLFRKEGQNVTLSCEQNLNHDAMYWYRQDPGQGLRLIYYSQIVNDFQKGDIAEGYSVSREKKESFPLTVTSAQKNPTAFYLCASSIGPSSYNEQFFGPGTRLTVL.

This clonotype was picked up many times. The rearrangement uses TRBV4-1 and TRBJ2-2, with no clear D. Germline-derived CDR1 and CDR2 are MGHRA and YSYEKL. With 1 base removed from V and 1 base from J, the gap between germline ends came to 10 bases. CDR3 length: 16 amino acids. The CDR3 DNA reads as TGCGCCAGCAGCCAAGGGGTGGGGTTGAACACCGGGGAGCTGTTTTTT. Residues: CASSQGVGLNTGELFF.

There are many counts of this clonotype. V gene TRBV5-1 combines with J gene TRBJ2-3; D uncertain. Per the germline V gene, CDR1 is SGHRS and CDR2 is YFSETQ. Trimming stripped 5 bases from V and 6 bases from J, with 10 bases between. The CDR3 length is 12 residues. The CDR3 sequence is CASRPGGDTQYF. The CDR3 DNA reads TGCGCCAGCAGGCCTGGTGGTGATACGCAGTATTTT.

Worth noting for this clonotype: A much larger clone lies one base from this, so it may be a read error. The J gene is TRBJ2-3, the V gene TRBV6-2 or TRBV6-3; D is perhaps TRBD1 (5 bases). The J call may not be correct, given that the DNA end is closer to TRBJ1-5. Looked up from germline, CDR1 is MNHEY and CDR2 is SVGEGT. CDR3 size: 15 residues. Written as DNA, the CDR3 is TGTGCCAGCAGTTACCGACTAGACAGCACAGATACGCAGCATTTT. The encoded protein is CASSYRLDSTDTQHF.

As for this clonotype: A clone one base away is much larger, so this may be a read error. This chain connects TRBV12-3 or TRBV12-4 to TRBJ2-1, with unresolved D. The length of the CDR3 is 18 residues. CDR3 sequence: CAGSLVLSGKGKGNEQFF. The DNA of the CDR3 is TGTGCCGGCAGTTTAGTCTTATCTGGAAAAGGGAAGGGCAATGAGCAGTTCTTC.

The sample holds many counts of this clonotype. V usage is TRBV7-6 and J usage is TRBJ2-5, with D perhaps given as TRBD1 or TRBD2 (5 bases each). Trimming removed 3 bases at V and 1 base at J, with 12 bases between. CDR1 SGHVS and CDR2 FNYEAQ come from the germline V gene. CDR3 length equals 15 residues. The DNA of the CDR3 is TGTGCCAGCAGCTTTAGCCCAGGGAGCCAAGAGACCCAGTACTTC. Translation: CASSFSPGSQETQYF.

The chain recombines TRBV5-4 with TRBJ2-3, with TRBD2 as a possible D gene (8 bases). The germline CDR1 and CDR2 sequences are SGHNT and YYREEE (reference sequence). The CDR3 sequence is 17 residues long. V was trimmed by 4 bases and J by 1 base, leaving 19 bases between them. In nucleotides, the CDR3 is TGTGCCAGCAGCCCCCGGGGGGGCACAGGGGGCACAGATACGCAGTATTTT. Translation: CASSPRGGTGGTDTQYF.

The chain uses TRBV12-1 and TRBJ2-7; the D segment call TRBD1 is taken from the table without a DNA check. TRBV12-1 is annotated as a pseudogene. The CDR3 loop spans 16 amino acids. The CDR3 is CASSPGLFCPFYEQYF. CDR3 DNA sequence: TGTGCCAGCAGCCCCGGGCTCTTCTGCCCCTTCTACGAGCAGTACTTC.

Only one count was recorded for this clonotype. It may be a read error: a sequence one base away is much more abundant. The genes are TRBV12-3 or TRBV12-4 and TRBJ2-3; 9 bases match TRBD1. V lost 3 bases and J lost 4; bases outside the gene matches: 5. This CDR3 comprises 15 residues. CDR3 bases: TGTGCCAGCAGTTTGGGACAGGGACGGGCAGATACGCAGTATTTT. It specifies CASSLGQGRADTQYF.

This clonotype occurred a few times. The CDR3 DNA sequence: TGTGCCAGCAGTTTAGCGCTAAGTGAAGGGGGGCTCATCGGTTATGGCTACACCTTC. Translation: CASSLALSEGGLIGYGYTF. V usage is TRBV12-3 or TRBV12-4 and J usage is TRBJ1-2; tentative D call: TRBD1 (6 bases). The CDR3 has 19 amino acids. V was trimmed by 0 bases and J by 5 bases, leaving 25 bases between them.

Ten or more counts support this clonotype. The J gene is TRBJ2-5, the V gene TRBV9; 8 nucleotides line up with TRBD1. The V and J ends lost 4 bases and 2 bases, in that order; junction bases with no gene match: 7. The germline V gene has CDR1 SGDLS and CDR2 YYNGEE. The CDR3 consists of 15 residues. In DNA, the CDR3 is TGTGCCAGCAGCCCCCGGGACAGGAGACAAGAGACCCAGTACTTC. Its translation: CASSPRDRRQETQYF.